This T cell receptor (beta chain) derives from a study of blood T cell repertoires in COVID-19. Study-wide context: The United States, Italy and Spain were the sources of the acute and convalescent COVID-19 samples. T cells, B-cell-depleted T cells, or PBMCs provided the cDNA or gDNA that served as material.

As originally analysed: Reference gene primer amplification gave nucleated cell count estimates. Only in-frame clones appear in the TCRdb table, and some are missing; sequencing was by immunoSEQ multiplex PCR. The D gene and trimming were derived from the DNA, and the V and J assignments and clone size from that table. The sample has 250,000 or so clones, around 83% seen once. Germline V gene sequence: CDR1 MDHEN, CDR2 SYDVKM. The ends lost 2 bases at V and 6 bases at J; junction bases unmatched: 0. The CDR3 is 14 amino acids. Material: peripheral blood. The receptor was isolated from a man older than 75 with acute or convalescent COVID-19. The chain has TRBV28 and TRBJ2-1; 11 positions agree with TRBD1. The CDR3 DNA follows: TGTGCCAGCAGTTTAGGGACAGGGGGCAATGAGCAGTTCTTC. The encoded protein is CASSLGTGGNEQFF.